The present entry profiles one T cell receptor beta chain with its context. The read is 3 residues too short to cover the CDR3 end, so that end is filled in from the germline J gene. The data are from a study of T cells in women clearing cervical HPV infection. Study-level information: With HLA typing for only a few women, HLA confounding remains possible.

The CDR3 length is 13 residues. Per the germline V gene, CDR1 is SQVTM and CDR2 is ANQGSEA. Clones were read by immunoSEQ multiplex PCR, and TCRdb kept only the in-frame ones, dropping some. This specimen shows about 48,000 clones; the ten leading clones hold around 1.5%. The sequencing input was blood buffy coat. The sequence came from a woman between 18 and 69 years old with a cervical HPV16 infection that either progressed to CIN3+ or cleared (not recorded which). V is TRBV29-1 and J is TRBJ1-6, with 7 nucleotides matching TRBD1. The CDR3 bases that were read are TGCAGCGTTGAAACATCAGGGGGTCCGCCC. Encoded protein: CSVETSGGPP. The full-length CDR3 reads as CSVETSGGPPLHF.